The text below deals with one TCR beta chain. Its target is unknown. This entry comes from a study of CD8+ T cells in alopecia areata. RNA, once extracted, was reverse transcribed into cDNA for use as the sequencing template. The method was immunoSEQ multiplex PCR; TCRdb's version includes in-frame clones alone and lacks a portion of them. Of fewer than 110,000 clones detected, approximately 52% appear once; the ten largest clones hold about 8.8%. CD4+ and CD8+ T cells were sorted from PBMCs stained for CD3, CD4 and CD8. V shed 3 bases, J shed 5 bases, and the junction held 12 bases outside the gene matches. This CDR3 has 16 amino acids. Per the germline V gene, CDR1 is SGDLS and CDR2 is YYNGEE. Broader study findings: With patients, TCR sharing proved less clear than in mice, a difference possibly related to HLA. Across lesional scalp, and particularly alopecia totalis/universalis, clonality surpassed that of normal scalp.

This chain joins TRBV9 and TRBJ2-5, with 8 bases matching TRBD2. Sequenced material: CD4+ T cells sorted from blood. This TCR was recovered from a human donor in good health. The CDR3 DNA reads TGTGCCAGCAGCGGAGGGGAAGGACTAGCAGGGGAGACCCAGTACTTC. Translating it yields CASSGGEGLAGETQYF.